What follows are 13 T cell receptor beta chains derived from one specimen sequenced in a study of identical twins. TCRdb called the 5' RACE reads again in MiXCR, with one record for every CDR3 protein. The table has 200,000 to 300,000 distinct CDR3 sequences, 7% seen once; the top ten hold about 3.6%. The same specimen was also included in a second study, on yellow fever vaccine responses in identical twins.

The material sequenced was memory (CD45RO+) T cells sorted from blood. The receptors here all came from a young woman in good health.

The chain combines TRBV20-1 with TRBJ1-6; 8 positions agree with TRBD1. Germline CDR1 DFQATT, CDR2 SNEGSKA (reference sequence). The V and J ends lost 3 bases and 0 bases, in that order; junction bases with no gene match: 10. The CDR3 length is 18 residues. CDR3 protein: CSARKGTGESSYNSPLHF. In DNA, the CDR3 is TGCAGTGCTAGGAAAGGGACAGGCGAAAGCTCCTATAATTCACCCCTCCACTTT.

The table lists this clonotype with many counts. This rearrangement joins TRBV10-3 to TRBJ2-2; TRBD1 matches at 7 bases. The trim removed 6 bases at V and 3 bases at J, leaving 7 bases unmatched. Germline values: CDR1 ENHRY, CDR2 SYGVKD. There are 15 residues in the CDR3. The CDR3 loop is CAIRGDRKYTGELFF. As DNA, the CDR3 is TGTGCCATCAGAGGGGACAGAAAATACACCGGGGAGCTGTTTTTT.

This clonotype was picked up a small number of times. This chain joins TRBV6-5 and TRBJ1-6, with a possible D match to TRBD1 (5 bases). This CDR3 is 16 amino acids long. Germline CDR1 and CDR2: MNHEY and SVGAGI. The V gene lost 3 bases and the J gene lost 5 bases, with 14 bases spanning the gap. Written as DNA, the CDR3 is TGTGCCAGCAGTTATGGACCGCCGGGGGATAATTCACCCCTCCACTTT. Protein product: CASSYGPPGDNSPLHF.

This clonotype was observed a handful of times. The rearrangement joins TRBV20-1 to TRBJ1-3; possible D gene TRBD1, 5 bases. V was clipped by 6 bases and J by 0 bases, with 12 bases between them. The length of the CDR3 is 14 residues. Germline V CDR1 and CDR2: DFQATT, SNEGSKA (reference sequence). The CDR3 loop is CSAWAGGSGNTIYF. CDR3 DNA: TGCAGTGCCTGGGCGGGGGGCTCTGGAAACACCATATATTTT.

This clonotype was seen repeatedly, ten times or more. CDR3 amino acids: CSVEWAETSWPYEQYF. As DNA, the CDR3 is TGCAGCGTTGAATGGGCAGAGACTAGTTGGCCCTACGAGCAGTACTTC. V usage is TRBV29-1 and J usage is TRBJ2-7, with a possible D match to TRBD2 (6 bases). Germline assignment: CDR1 SQVTM and CDR2 ANQGSEA. Trimming took 2 bases from V and 2 from J, leaving 19 bases between them. This CDR3 contains 16 residues.

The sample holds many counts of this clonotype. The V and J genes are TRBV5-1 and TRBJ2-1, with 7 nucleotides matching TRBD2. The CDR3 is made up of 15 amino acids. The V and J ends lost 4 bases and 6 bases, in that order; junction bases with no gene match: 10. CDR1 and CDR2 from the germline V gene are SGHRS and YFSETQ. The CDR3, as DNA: TGCGCCAGCAGCCGGGGCGGGGGAGCGGTCAATGAGCAGTTCTTC. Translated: CASSRGGGAVNEQFF.

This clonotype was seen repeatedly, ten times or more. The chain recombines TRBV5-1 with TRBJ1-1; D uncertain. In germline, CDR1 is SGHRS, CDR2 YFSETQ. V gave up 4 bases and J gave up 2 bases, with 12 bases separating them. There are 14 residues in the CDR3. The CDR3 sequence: CASSPFDTNTEAFF. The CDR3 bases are TGCGCCAGCAGCCCATTCGATACAAACACTGAAGCTTTCTTT.

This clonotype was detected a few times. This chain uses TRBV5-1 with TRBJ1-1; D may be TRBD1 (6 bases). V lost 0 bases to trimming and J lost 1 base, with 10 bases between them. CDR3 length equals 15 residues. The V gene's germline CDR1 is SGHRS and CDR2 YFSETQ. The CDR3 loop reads CASSLGTAKNTEAFF. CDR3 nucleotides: TGCGCCAGCAGCTTGGGGACAGCTAAGAACACTGAAGCTTTCTTT.

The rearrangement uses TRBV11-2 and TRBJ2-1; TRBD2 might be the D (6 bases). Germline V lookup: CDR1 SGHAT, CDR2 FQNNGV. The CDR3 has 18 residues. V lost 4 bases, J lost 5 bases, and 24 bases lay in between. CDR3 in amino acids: CASSWKGVRTTTNNEQFF. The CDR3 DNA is TGTGCCAGCAGCTGGAAAGGGGTGCGGACTACGACCAACAATGAGCAGTTCTTC.

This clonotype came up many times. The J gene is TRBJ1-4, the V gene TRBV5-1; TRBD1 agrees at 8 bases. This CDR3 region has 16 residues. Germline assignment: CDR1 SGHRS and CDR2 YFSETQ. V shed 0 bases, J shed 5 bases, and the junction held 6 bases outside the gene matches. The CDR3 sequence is CASSLGDRDRNEKLFF. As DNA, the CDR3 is TGCGCCAGCAGCTTGGGGGACCGGGACAGGAATGAAAAACTGTTTTTT.

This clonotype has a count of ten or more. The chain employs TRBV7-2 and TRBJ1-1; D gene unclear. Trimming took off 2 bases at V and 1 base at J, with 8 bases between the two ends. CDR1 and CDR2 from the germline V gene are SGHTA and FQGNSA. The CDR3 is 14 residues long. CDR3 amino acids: CASSLFKKNTEAFF. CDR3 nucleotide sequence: TGTGCCAGCAGCTTATTCAAAAAGAACACTGAAGCTTTCTTT.

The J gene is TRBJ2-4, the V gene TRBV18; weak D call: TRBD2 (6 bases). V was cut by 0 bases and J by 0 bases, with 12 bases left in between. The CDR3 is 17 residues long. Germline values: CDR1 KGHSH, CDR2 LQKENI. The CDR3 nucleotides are TGTGCCAGCTCACCACCGTGGAGGGACGTAGCCAAAAACATTCAGTACTTC. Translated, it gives CASSPPWRDVAKNIQYF.

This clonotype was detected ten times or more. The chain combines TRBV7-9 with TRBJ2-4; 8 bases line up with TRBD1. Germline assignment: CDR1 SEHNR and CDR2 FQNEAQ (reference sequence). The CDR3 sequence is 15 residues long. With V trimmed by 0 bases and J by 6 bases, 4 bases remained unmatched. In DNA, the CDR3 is TGTGCCAGCAGCTTAGCTGGGACAGGACGAAACATTCAGTACTTC. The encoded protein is CASSLAGTGRNIQYF.